These 32 T cell receptor beta chains were all obtained from the same sample, sequenced in a study of shared clonotypes between healthy human individuals. Profiling relied on immunoSEQ multiplex PCR, and the TCRdb table lists in-frame clones only, not all of them. The sample lists about 2.4 million clones; 80% to 95% were seen once. The sequencing input was naive CD4+ T cells from PBMCs. The subset is: CD45RA+ positively selected. These receptor sequences come from a man between 18 and 35 years old in good health. Some clones in this sample may be carry-over from other donors' samples.

This chain links TRBV5-1 with TRBJ2-7, with 9 bases that match TRBD2. CDR3 length equals 15 residues. The germline V gene has CDR1 SGHRS and CDR2 YFSETQ. The ends lost 2 bases at V and 4 bases at J; junction bases unmatched: 7. CDR3 amino acids: CASSLSGTSPYEQYF. CDR3 nucleotide sequence: TGCGCCAGCAGCTTATCCGGGACTAGCCCTTACGAGCAGTACTTC. The whole variable domain, remainder taken from reference TRBV5-1 and TRBJ2-7, is KAGVTQTPRYLIKTRGQQVTLSCSPISGHRSVSWYQQTPGQGLQFLFEYFSETQRNKGNFPGRFSGRQFSNSRSEMNVSTLELGDSALYLCASSLSGTSPYEQYFGPGTRLTVT.

The count of this clone is one. The chain employs TRBV18 and TRBJ1-5; 10 nucleotides line up with TRBD1. The CDR3 is 16 amino acids. V shed 4 bases and J 7 bases; nucleotides not matched to a gene: 10. Germline CDR1 reads KGHSH; CDR2 reads LQKENI. CDR3 nucleotide sequence: TGTGCCAGCTCACTATTCCGGGACAGGGGAGGACAGCCCCAGCATTTT. This sequence encodes CASSLFRDRGGQPQHF.

The chain links TRBV4-1 to TRBJ1-1; D unresolved. Germline-derived CDR1 and CDR2 are MGHRA and YSYEKL. The CDR3 sequence is 14 residues long. V lost 1 base, J lost 7 bases, and 13 bases lay in between. The CDR3 DNA follows: TGCGCCAGCAGCCAAGTGGTACTCGGGAGTGAAGCTTTCTTT. This sequence encodes CASSQVVLGSEAFF.

This chain links TRBV28 with TRBJ2-7; TRBD1 is a possible D gene (6 bases). This CDR3 region has 15 residues. Between the trimmed V and J ends, which lost 3 bases and 0 bases, there was a span of 12 bases. The germline CDR1 and CDR2 sequences are MDHEN and SYDVKM. The CDR3 here is CASSFPAGDSYEQYF. CDR3 bases: TGTGCCAGCAGTTTTCCGGCAGGGGACTCCTACGAGCAGTACTTC.

This chain links TRBV28 with TRBJ2-7, with D tentatively TRBD1 or TRBD2 (5 bases each). This CDR3 is built from 16 residues. Germline values: CDR1 MDHEN, CDR2 SYDVKM. V was pared by 4 bases and J by 4 bases, with 20 bases between. The CDR3 nucleotides read TGTGCCAGCAGTTCGATCGGGTACGGGACCGGGTACGAGCAGTACTTC. Amino acid sequence: CASSSIGYGTGYEQYF.

The V call is TRBV10-3, the J call TRBJ1-1; TRBD1 is a possible D gene (5 bases). V was cut by 10 bases and J by 6 bases, with 18 bases left in between. Per germline, CDR1 ENHRY and CDR2 SYGVKD. The CDR3 has 13 amino acids. The CDR3 DNA reads as TGTGCCACTAAAGAGGGACCCTTGCCTGAAGCTTTCTTT. This translates into CATKEGPLPEAFF.

This clone is a singleton in its sample. The V gene is TRBV19, the J gene TRBJ1-2, with D unresolved. The CDR3 runs to 15 residues. V dropped 3 bases and J dropped 0 bases, with 11 bases sitting between them. Germline V gene data show CDR1 as LNHDA and CDR2 as SQIVND (reference sequence). CDR3 loop: CASSMARRANYGYTF. The CDR3 nucleotides are TGTGCCAGTAGTATGGCCCGCAGAGCTAACTATGGCTACACCTTC.

The chain employs TRBV2 and TRBJ2-5, with a weak D call TRBD2 (7 bases). CDR1 and CDR2 from the germline V gene are SNHLY and FYNNEI. V dropped 4 bases and J dropped 6 bases, with 12 bases sitting between them. The CDR3 spans 13 residues. The CDR3 bases are TGTGCCAGCAGTGGTGAGGGGGGGAAGACCCAGTACTTC. It translates to CASSGEGGKTQYF.

The chain uses TRBV5-4 and TRBJ2-3; tentatively, D is TRBD2 (6 bases). Germline V gives CDR1 SGHNT, CDR2 YYREEE (reference sequence). This CDR3 is 13 amino acids long. V was shortened by 4 bases and J by 3 bases, with 9 bases between the two germline ends. The CDR3 is CASSDSGTDTQYF. In DNA, the CDR3 is TGTGCCAGCAGCGATAGCGGTACAGATACGCAGTATTTT.

Here the CDR3 reads CASSHGRQEAFF. The CDR3 DNA follows: TGTGCCAGCAGCCACGGCAGGCAAGAAGCTTTCTTT. The chain carries TRBV11-2 and TRBJ1-1; no clear D. Trimming removed 5 bases at V and 8 bases at J, with 12 bases between. CDR1 SGHAT and CDR2 FQNNGV come from the germline V gene. The length of the CDR3 is 12 residues.

This rearrangement joins TRBV4-1 to TRBJ1-2; 8 bases align to TRBD1. Trimming cost V 4 bases and J 8 bases; bases outside gene matches: 12. The CDR3 runs to 15 residues. Germline assignment: CDR1 MGHRA and CDR2 YSYEKL. The CDR3 loop reads CASSPGQGQVYGYTF. CDR3 sequence (DNA): TGCGCCAGCAGCCCCGGACAGGGCCAGGTTTACGGCTACACCTTC.

The J gene is TRBJ2-1, the V gene TRBV4-3; maybe TRBD2 (5 bases). Trimming pared 5 bases from V and 6 bases from J, leaving 11 bases between. The CDR3 consists of 13 residues. Germline values: CDR1 LGHNA, CDR2 YSLEER. The CDR3: CASSNELVNEQFF. CDR3 nucleotides: TGCGCCAGCAGCAATGAACTAGTCAATGAGCAGTTCTTC.

The chain is built from TRBV6-6 and TRBJ2-1, with 7 bases identical to TRBD2. The trim removed 6 bases at V and 5 bases at J, leaving 10 bases unmatched. This CDR3 comprises 15 residues. Germline CDR1 and CDR2: MNHNY and SVGAGI (reference sequence). The CDR3, as DNA: TGTGCCAGCAGCCCAGCGGGGCGGGGACACAATGAGCAGTTCTTC. Protein sequence: CASSPAGRGHNEQFF.

V usage is TRBV10-2 and J usage is TRBJ1-5; D is unresolved. V was trimmed by 5 bases and J by 3 bases, leaving 11 bases between them. Germline V gene data show CDR1 as WSHSY and CDR2 as SAAADI. CDR3 length equals 14 residues. CDR3 nucleotides: TGCGCCAGCAGTCCTGACAACATCAATCAGCCCCAGCATTTT. Encoded protein: CASSPDNINQPQHF.

The V and J genes are TRBV7-3 and TRBJ2-3; D is undetermined. Germline CDR1 reads SGHTA; CDR2 reads FQGTGA. Trimming took off 2 bases at V and 3 bases at J, with 9 bases between the two ends. This CDR3 has 14 amino acids. CDR3 protein: CASSLGQITDTQYF. The CDR3 nucleotides read TGTGCCAGCAGCTTAGGGCAAATTACAGATACGCAGTATTTT.

The sample holds a few counts of this clone. The sample holds other DNA sequences that translate to the same CDR3. The V call is TRBV18, the J call TRBJ1-5, with D uncertain. The CDR3 is 12 residues long. Germline V CDR1 and CDR2: KGHSH, LQKENI. Trimming removed 3 bases from V and 4 bases from J, with 4 bases in between. The CDR3 region is CASSPSNQPQHF. In DNA form, the CDR3 reads TGTGCCAGCTCACCGAGTAATCAGCCCCAGCATTTT.

This sequence joins TRBV4-1 and TRBJ2-1; tentatively, D is TRBD2 (6 bases). The CDR3 covers 16 residues. Germline CDR1 and CDR2: MGHRA and YSYEKL. The V end lost 0 bases, the J end lost 10 bases, and 19 bases lay between the germline ends. For the CDR3, the DNA is TGCGCCAGCAGCCAAGACCGCGGGACCGCCTCCGTCGAGCAGTTCTTC. It is translated as CASSQDRGTASVEQFF.

In DNA form, the CDR3 reads TGTGCCAGCAGTCCCCGGATGGGAGAGACCCAGTACTTC. It is translated as CASSPRMGETQYF. V is TRBV27 and J is TRBJ2-5; D gene unclear. Germline V CDR1 and CDR2: MNHEY, SMNVEV (reference sequence). CDR3 length: 13 amino acids. The V gene lost 5 bases and the J gene lost 4 bases, with 11 bases spanning the gap.

J is TRBJ1-5 and V is TRBV28, with a weak D call TRBD1 (5 bases). CDR3 length: 15 amino acids. CDR1 and CDR2 from the germline V gene are MDHEN and SYDVKM. V was trimmed by 7 bases and J by 3 bases, leaving 16 bases between them. The CDR3 protein is CASNFGGRYNQPQHF. The CDR3 DNA is TGTGCCAGCAACTTTGGGGGACGGTACAATCAGCCCCAGCATTTT.

This clone was seen once. J is TRBJ1-4 and V is TRBV7-9; D possibly corresponds to TRBD1 (6 bases). The CDR3 contains 16 residues. The germline CDR1 and CDR2 sequences are SEHNR and FQNEAQ (reference sequence). V was trimmed by 3 bases and J by 2 bases, leaving 13 bases between them. CDR3: CASSFPNRATNEKLFF. The CDR3 DNA is TGTGCCAGCAGCTTTCCAAACAGGGCGACTAATGAAAAACTGTTTTTT.

Concerning this clone itself: This specimen includes other DNA sequences encoding the same CDR3. V and J are TRBV18 and TRBJ2-5; D perhaps matches TRBD1 (5 bases). Germline CDR1 is KGHSH and CDR2 is LQKENI. CDR3 length: 14 amino acids. The V gene lost 2 bases and the J gene lost 2 bases, with 9 bases spanning the gap. The CDR3 is CASSPTGSQETQYF. For the CDR3, the DNA is TGTGCCAGCTCACCAACAGGCTCTCAAGAGACCCAGTACTTC.

The gene calls are TRBV2 and TRBJ2-7; the D gene is possibly TRBD2 (5 bases). Germline V gene data show CDR1 as SNHLY and CDR2 as FYNNEI. The CDR3 runs 13 residues. Trimming left V 6 bases short and J 4 bases short, with 13 bases between. The CDR3 coding sequence is TGTGCCAGCAGCTACGGGGTAGGGTACGAGCAGTACTTC. Its protein is CASSYGVGYEQYF.

The chain links TRBV23-1 to TRBJ1-2; D is unclear. TRBV23-1 is an open reading frame whose function is uncertain. The ends were cut back, 4 bases at V and 2 bases at J, with 14 bases in the middle. CDR3 length: 15 amino acids. This CDR3 is CASSPPGRHNYGYTF. The CDR3 DNA reads as TGCGCCAGCAGTCCCCCCGGTAGGCACAACTATGGCTACACCTTC.

This chain links TRBV7-2 with TRBJ2-2; no reliable D call. Trimming removed 1 base at V and 4 bases at J, with 7 bases between. The CDR3 is 14 residues long. Germline CDR1 reads SGHTA; CDR2 reads FQGNSA. The CDR3 reads CASSLGRGTGELFF. The CDR3 DNA reads as TGTGCCAGCAGCTTAGGTCGCGGCACCGGGGAGCTGTTTTTT.

The chain employs TRBV5-1 and TRBJ1-1, with D possibly matching TRBD1 (6 bases). V shed 4 bases and J shed 4 bases, with 14 bases lying between them. Germline V lookup: CDR1 SGHRS, CDR2 YFSETQ. The CDR3 length is 14 residues. CDR3 in DNA: TGCGCCAGCAGCCCACTGGGGGGCCCCACTGAAGCTTTCTTT. It encodes CASSPLGGPTEAFF. Drawing the rest from reference TRBV5-1 and TRBJ1-1, the complete variable domain is KAGVTQTPRYLIKTRGQQVTLSCSPISGHRSVSWYQQTPGQGLQFLFEYFSETQRNKGNFPGRFSGRQFSNSRSEMNVSTLELGDSALYLCASSPLGGPTEAFFGQGTRLTVV.

The V gene is TRBV15, the J gene TRBJ2-4; the D gene is possibly TRBD2 (6 bases). This CDR3 is 16 amino acids long. The germline V gene encodes CDR1 LNHNV and CDR2 YYDKDF (reference sequence). Trimming took off 1 base at V and 8 bases at J, with 18 bases between the two ends. DNA of the CDR3: TGTGCCACCAGCAGAGGACAGCGGCTTTGGGGGGACATTCAGTACTTC. It translates to CATSRGQRLWGDIQYF.

This chain connects TRBV28 to TRBJ1-3, with 10 bases identical to TRBD1. The junction had 8 bases not matched to a gene; V was cut back by 6 bases and J by 3 bases. CDR3 length equals 16 residues. Per the germline V gene, CDR1 is MDHEN and CDR2 is SYDVKM. This CDR3 reads CASSLRQGAFGNTIYF. The CDR3 DNA follows: TGTGCCAGCAGCCTCCGACAGGGGGCCTTTGGAAACACCATATATTTT.

This clone showed up just once. The chain carries TRBV6-5 and TRBJ1-3, with D maybe TRBD1 (5 bases). The CDR3 totals 14 residues. In germline, CDR1 is MNHEY, CDR2 SVGAGI. Trimming removed 6 bases at V and 6 bases at J, with 15 bases between. The chain's CDR3 is CASSTRDSENTIYF. As DNA, the CDR3 is TGTGCCAGCAGCACCCGGGACTCCGAAAACACCATATATTTT.

The chain joins TRBV5-6 to TRBJ1-4; D remains unclear. Trimming shortened V by 1 base and J by 4 bases, and 11 bases separated the two germline ends. CDR3 length: 15 amino acids. CDR1 and CDR2 (germline): SGHDT, YYEEEE. Written as DNA, the CDR3 is TGTGCCAGCAGCTTGAGCGGGGTCGTTAATGAAAAACTGTTTTTT. This codes for CASSLSGVVNEKLFF.

This clone showed up just a few times. The rearrangement links TRBV4-1 to TRBJ2-1, with D possibly TRBD2 on 5 matching bases. The CDR3 runs 15 residues. The germline V gene has CDR1 MGHRA and CDR2 YSYEKL. With 1 base removed from V and 10 bases from J, the gap between germline ends came to 17 bases. CDR3 nucleotides: TGCGCCAGCAGCCAAGTTGTCTTAGTCCGGGGAGAGCAGTTCTTC. Translating it yields CASSQVVLVRGEQFF.

The rearrangement uses TRBV19 and TRBJ1-3, with a tentative D call TRBD1 (6 bases). V was clipped by 4 bases and J by 9 bases, with 13 bases between them. Germline V gives CDR1 LNHDA, CDR2 SQIVND (reference sequence). The CDR3 sequence is 13 residues long. The CDR3 DNA reads as TGTGCCAGTAGTACTCCTCGGGGGCGCACCATATATTTT. Its translation: CASSTPRGRTIYF.

The chain employs TRBV19 and TRBJ1-2; 8 bases align to TRBD1. Trimming cost V 4 bases and J 0 bases; bases outside gene matches: 7. The CDR3 length is 16 residues. Per the germline V gene, CDR1 is LNHDA and CDR2 is SQIVND (reference sequence). CDR3 region: CASSTSRDRTNYGYTF. In DNA form, the CDR3 reads TGTGCCAGTAGTACCTCCCGGGACAGGACTAACTATGGCTACACCTTC.